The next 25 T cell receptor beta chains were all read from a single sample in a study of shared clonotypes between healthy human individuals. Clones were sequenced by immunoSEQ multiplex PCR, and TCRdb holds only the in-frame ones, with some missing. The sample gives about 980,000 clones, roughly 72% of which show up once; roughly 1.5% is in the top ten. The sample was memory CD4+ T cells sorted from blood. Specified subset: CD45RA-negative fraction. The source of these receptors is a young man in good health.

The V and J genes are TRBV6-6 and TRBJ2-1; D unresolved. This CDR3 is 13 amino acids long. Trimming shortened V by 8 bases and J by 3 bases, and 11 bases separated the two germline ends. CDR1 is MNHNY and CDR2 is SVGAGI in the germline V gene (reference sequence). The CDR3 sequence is CASLSSDYNEQFF. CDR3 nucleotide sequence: TGTGCCAGCCTCAGTTCCGACTACAATGAGCAGTTCTTC.

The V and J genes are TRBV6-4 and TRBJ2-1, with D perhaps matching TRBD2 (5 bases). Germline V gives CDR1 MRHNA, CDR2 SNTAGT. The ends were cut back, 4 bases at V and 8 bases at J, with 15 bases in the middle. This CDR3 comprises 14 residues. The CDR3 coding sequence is TGTGCCAGCAGTGCCACGGGGAGTATTGATGAGCAGTTCTTC. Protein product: CASSATGSIDEQFF.

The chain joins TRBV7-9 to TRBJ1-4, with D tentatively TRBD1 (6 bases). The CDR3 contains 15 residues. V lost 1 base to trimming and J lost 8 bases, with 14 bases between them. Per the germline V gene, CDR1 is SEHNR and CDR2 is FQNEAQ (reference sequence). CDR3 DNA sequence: TGTGCCAGCAGCTTAGTTAGCGACAGGAACGAAAAACTGTTTTTT. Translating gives CASSLVSDRNEKLFF. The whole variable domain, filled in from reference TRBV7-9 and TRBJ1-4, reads DTGVSQNPRHKITKRGQNVTFRCDPISEHNRLYWYRQTLGQGPEFLTYFQNEAQLEKSRLLSDRFSAERPKGSFSTLEIQRTEQGDSAMYLCASSLVSDRNEKLFFGSGTQLSVL.

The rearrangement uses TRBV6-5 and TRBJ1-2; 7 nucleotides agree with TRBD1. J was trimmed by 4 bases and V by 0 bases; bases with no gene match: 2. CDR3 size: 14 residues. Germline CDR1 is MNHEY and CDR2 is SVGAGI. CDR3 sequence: CASSYSGQPYGYTF. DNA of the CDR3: TGTGCCAGCAGTTACTCGGGACAGCCCTATGGCTACACCTTC.

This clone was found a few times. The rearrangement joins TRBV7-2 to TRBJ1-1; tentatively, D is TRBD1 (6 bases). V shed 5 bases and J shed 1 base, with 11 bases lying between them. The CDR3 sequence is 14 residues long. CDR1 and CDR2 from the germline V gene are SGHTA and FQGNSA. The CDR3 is CASSPETGNTEAFF. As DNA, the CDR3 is TGTGCCAGCAGCCCAGAGACAGGGAACACTGAAGCTTTCTTT.

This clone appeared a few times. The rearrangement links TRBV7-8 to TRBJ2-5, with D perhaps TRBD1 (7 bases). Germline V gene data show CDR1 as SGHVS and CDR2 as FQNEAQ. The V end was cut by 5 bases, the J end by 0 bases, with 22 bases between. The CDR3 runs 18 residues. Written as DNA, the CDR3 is TGTGCCAGCAGCGCGGGACAGTTATCCAACACCCACCAAGAGACCCAGTACTTC. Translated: CASSAGQLSNTHQETQYF.

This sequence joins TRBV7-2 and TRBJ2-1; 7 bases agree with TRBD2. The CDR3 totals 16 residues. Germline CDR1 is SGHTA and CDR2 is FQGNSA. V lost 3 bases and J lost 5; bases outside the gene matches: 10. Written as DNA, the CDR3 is TGTGCCAGCAGCTTTCGAACGCCGGGAGGAAACAATGAGCAGTTCTTC. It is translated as CASSFRTPGGNNEQFF. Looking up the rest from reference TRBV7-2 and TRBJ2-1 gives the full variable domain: GAGVSQSPSNKVTEKGKDVELRCDPISGHTALYWYRQSLGQGLEFLIYFQGNSAPDKSGLPSDRFSAERTGGSVSTLTIQRTQQEDSAVYLCASSFRTPGGNNEQFFGPGTRLTVL.

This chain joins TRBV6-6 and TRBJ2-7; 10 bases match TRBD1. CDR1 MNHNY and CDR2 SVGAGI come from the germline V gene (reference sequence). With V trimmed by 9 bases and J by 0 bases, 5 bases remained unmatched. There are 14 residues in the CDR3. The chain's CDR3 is CASWGQGSSYEQYF. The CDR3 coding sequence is TGTGCCAGTTGGGGACAGGGGAGCTCCTACGAGCAGTACTTC.

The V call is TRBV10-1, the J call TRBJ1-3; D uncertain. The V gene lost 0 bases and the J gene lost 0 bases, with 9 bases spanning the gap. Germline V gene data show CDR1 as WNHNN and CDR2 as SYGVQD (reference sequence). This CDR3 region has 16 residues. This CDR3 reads CASSESRASSGNTIYF. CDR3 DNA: TGCGCCAGCAGTGAGTCTCGGGCCTCCTCTGGAAACACCATATATTTT.

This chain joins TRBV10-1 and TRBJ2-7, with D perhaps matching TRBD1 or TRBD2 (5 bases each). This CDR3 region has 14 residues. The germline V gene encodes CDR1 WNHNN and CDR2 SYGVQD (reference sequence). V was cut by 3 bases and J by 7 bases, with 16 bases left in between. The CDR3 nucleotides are TGCGCCAGCAGTGACCCCGGGACCTGGGGGGAGCAGTACTTC. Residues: CASSDPGTWGEQYF.

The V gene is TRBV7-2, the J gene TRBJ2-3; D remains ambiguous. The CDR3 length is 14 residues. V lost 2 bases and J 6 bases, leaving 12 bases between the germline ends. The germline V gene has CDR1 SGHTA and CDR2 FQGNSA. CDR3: CASSLTTPPDTQYF. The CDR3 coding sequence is TGTGCCAGCAGCTTAACGACTCCCCCGGATACGCAGTATTTT. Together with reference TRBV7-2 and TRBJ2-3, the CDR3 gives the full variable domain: GAGVSQSPSNKVTEKGKDVELRCDPISGHTALYWYRQSLGQGLEFLIYFQGNSAPDKSGLPSDRFSAERTGGSVSTLTIQRTQQEDSAVYLCASSLTTPPDTQYFGPGTRLTVL.

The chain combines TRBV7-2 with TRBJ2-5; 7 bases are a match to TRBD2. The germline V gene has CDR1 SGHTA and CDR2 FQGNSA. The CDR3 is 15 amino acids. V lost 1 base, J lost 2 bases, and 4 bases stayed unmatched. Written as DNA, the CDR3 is TGTGCCAGCAGCTTAGTCCCAGCGGGACAAGAGACCCAGTACTTC. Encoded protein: CASSLVPAGQETQYF.

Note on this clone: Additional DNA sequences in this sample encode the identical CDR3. The CDR3 DNA follows: TGCAGTGCTAACGGGGAAGAGACCCAGTACTTC. Translation: CSANGEETQYF. This chain joins TRBV20-1 and TRBJ2-5, with D possibly being TRBD2 (5 bases). Germline V CDR1 and CDR2: DFQATT, SNEGSKA (reference sequence). The V gene lost 4 bases and the J gene lost 3 bases, with 6 bases spanning the gap. The CDR3 is 11 residues long.

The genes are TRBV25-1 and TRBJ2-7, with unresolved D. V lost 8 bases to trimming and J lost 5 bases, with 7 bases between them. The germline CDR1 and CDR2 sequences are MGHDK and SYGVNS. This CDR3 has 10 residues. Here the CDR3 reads CASPLNEQYF. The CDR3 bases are TGTGCCAGCCCCTTAAACGAGCAGTACTTC.

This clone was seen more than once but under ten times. This CDR3 reads CASSDSESSYEQYF. CDR3 bases: TGTGCCAGCAGCGATTCAGAGAGCTCCTACGAGCAGTACTTC. The chain links TRBV7-2 to TRBJ2-7; no reliable D call. The CDR3 length is 14 residues. V was pared by 5 bases and J by 0 bases, with 11 bases between. Germline V gives CDR1 SGHTA, CDR2 FQGNSA.

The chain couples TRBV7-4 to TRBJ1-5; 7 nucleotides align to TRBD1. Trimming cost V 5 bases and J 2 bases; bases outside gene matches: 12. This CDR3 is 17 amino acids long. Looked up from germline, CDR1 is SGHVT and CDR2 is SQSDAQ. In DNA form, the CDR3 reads TGTGCCAGCAGCCTCGACAGGGAGAAAGTGCGCAATCAGCCCCAGCATTTT. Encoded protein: CASSLDREKVRNQPQHF.

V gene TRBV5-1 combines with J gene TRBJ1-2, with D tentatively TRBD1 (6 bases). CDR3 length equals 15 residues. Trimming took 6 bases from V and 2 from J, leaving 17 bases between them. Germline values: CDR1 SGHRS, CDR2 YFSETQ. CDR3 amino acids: CASKTSGTINYGYTF. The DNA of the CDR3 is TGCGCCAGCAAAACCTCCGGGACAATCAACTATGGCTACACCTTC. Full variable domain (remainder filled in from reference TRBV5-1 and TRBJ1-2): KAGVTQTPRYLIKTRGQQVTLSCSPISGHRSVSWYQQTPGQGLQFLFEYFSETQRNKGNFPGRFSGRQFSNSRSEMNVSTLELGDSALYLCASKTSGTINYGYTFGSGTRLTVV.

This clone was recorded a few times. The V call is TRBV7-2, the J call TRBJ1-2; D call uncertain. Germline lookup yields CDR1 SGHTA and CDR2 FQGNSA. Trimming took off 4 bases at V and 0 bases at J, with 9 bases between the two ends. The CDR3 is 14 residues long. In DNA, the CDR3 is TGTGCCAGCAGCTCCAGGAGAGCTAACTATGGCTACACCTTC. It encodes CASSSRRANYGYTF.

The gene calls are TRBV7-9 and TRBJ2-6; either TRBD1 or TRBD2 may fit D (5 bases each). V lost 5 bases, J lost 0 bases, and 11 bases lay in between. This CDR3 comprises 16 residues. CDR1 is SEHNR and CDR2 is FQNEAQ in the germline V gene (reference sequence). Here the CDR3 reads CASSVGRSSGANVLTF. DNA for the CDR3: TGTGCCAGCAGCGTGGGACGCAGCTCTGGGGCCAACGTCCTGACTTTC.

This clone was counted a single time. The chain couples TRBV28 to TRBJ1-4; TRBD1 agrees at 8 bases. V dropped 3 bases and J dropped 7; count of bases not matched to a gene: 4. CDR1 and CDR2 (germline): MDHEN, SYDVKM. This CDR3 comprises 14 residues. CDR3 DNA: TGTGCCAGCAGTTTCCCAGACAGGGGTGAAAAACTGTTTTTT. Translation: CASSFPDRGEKLFF. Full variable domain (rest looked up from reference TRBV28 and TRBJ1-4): DVKVTQSSRYLVKRTGEKVFLECVQDMDHENMFWYRQDPGLGLRLIYFSYDVKMKEKGDIPEGYSVSREKKERFSLILESASTNQTSMYLCASSFPDRGEKLFFGSGTQLSVL.

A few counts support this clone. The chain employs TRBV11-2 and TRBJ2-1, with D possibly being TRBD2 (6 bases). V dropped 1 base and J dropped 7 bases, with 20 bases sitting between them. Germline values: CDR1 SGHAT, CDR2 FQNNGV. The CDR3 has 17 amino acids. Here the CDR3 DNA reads TGTGCCAGCAGCTTAGGGCTCGGGGGTTCGATGGAGAATGAGCAGTTCTTC. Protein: CASSLGLGGSMENEQFF.

The CDR3 DNA reads TGTGCCACGGGACAGGGCTCCGGCTACACCTTC. It is translated as CATGQGSGYTF. The chain combines TRBV19 with TRBJ1-2; the match to TRBD1 covers 9 bases. Germline V gene sequence: CDR1 LNHDA, CDR2 SQIVND (reference sequence). The length of the CDR3 is 11 residues. With 10 bases clipped from V and 8 bases from J, the junction kept 5 bases outside the gene matches.

The chain's CDR3 is CASSAGTDYGYTF. The CDR3 DNA is TGCGCCAGCAGCGCCGGGACAGATTATGGCTACACCTTC. This chain connects TRBV10-1 to TRBJ1-2, with 7 bases lining up with TRBD1. The CDR3 contains 13 residues. Germline V gives CDR1 WNHNN, CDR2 SYGVQD (reference sequence). With V trimmed by 6 bases and J by 5 bases, 6 bases remained unmatched.

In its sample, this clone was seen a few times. CDR3 region: CASRRGEGNTEAFF. The CDR3 DNA follows: TGTGCCAGCAGGAGGGGAGAGGGGAACACTGAAGCTTTCTTT. The rearrangement joins TRBV6-1 to TRBJ1-1, with D perhaps matching TRBD1 (5 bases). From germline, CDR1 is MNHNS and CDR2 SASEGT. This CDR3 is 14 amino acids long. The ends were cut back, 6 bases at V and 1 base at J, with 12 bases in the middle.

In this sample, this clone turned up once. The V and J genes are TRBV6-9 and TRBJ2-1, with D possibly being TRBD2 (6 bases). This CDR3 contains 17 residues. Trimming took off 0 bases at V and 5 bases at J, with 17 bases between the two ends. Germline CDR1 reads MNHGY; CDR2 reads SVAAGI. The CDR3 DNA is TGTGCCAGCAGTTATTCCCCTAGCGAGAAACCGGACAATGAGCAGTTCTTC. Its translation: CASSYSPSEKPDNEQFF.